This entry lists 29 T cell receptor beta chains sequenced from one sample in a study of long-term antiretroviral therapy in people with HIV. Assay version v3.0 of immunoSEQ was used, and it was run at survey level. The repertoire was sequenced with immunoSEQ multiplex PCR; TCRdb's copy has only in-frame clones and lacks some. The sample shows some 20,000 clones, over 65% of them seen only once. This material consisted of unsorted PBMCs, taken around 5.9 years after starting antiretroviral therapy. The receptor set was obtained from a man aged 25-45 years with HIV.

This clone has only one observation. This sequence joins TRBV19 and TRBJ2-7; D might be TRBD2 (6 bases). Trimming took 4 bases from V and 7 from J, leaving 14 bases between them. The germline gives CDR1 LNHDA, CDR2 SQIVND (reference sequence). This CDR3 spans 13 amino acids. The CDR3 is CASSKPGLHEQYF. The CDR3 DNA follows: TGTGCCAGTAGTAAGCCGGGACTCCATGAGCAGTACTTC.

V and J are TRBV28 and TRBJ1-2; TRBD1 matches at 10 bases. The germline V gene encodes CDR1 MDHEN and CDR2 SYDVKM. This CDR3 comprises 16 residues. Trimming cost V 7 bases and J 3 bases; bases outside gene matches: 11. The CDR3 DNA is TGTGCCAGCATTCCAAGGGGGACAGGGGTCCACTATGGCTACACCTTC. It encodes CASIPRGTGVHYGYTF.

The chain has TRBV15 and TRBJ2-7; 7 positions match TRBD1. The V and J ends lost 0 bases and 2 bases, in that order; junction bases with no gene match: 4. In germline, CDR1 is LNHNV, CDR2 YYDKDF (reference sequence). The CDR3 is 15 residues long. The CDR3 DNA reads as TGTGCCACCAGCAGAGATCCAACAGGGGCCTACGAGCAGTACTTC. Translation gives CATSRDPTGAYEQYF.

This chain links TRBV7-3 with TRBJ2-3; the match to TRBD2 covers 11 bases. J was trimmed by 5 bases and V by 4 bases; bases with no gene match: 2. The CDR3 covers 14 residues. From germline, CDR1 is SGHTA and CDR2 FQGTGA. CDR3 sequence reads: CASSSGLAGDTQYF. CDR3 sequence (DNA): TGTGCCAGCAGCTCCGGACTAGCGGGAGATACGCAGTATTTT.

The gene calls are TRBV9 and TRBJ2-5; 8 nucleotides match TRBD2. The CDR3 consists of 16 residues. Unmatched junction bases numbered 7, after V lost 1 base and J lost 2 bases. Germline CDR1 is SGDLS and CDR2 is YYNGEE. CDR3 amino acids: CASSVNNGGEQETQYF. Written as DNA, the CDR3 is TGTGCCAGCAGCGTAAATAACGGGGGGGAACAAGAGACCCAGTACTTC.

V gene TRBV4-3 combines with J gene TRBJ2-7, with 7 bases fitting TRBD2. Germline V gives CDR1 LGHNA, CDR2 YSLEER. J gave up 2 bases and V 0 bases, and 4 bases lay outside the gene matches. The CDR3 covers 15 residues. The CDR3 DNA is TGCGCCAGCAGCCAAGAAGCGGGGCAGGCCTACGAGCAGTACTTC. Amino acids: CASSQEAGQAYEQYF.

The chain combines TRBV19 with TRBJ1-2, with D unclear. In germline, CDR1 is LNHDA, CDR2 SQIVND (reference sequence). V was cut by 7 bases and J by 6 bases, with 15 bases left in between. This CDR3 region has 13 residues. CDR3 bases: TGTGCCAGTATGAGGGTCCTTGGTCATGGCTACACCTTC. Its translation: CASMRVLGHGYTF.

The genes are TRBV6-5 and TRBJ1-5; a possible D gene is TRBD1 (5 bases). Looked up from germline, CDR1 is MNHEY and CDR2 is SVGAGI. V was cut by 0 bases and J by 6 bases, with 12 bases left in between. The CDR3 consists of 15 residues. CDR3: CASSYSYRGGQPQHF. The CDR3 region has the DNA TGTGCCAGCAGTTACTCGTATAGGGGCGGTCAGCCCCAGCATTTT.

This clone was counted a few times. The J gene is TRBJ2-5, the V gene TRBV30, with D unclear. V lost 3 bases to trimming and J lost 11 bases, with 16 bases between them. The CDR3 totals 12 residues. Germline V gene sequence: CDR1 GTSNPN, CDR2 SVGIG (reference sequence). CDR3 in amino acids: CAWSGVVGVQYF. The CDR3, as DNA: TGTGCCTGGAGCGGTGTGGTTGGGGTGCAGTACTTC.

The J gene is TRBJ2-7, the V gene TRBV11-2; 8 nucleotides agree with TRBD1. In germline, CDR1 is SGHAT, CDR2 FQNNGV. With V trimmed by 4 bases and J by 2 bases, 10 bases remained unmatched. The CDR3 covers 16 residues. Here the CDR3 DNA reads TGTGCCAGCAGCTCGAACAGGGGGGTTCGGGCCTACGAGCAGTACTTC. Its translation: CASSSNRGVRAYEQYF. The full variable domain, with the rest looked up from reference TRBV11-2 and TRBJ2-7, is EAGVAQSPRYKIIEKRQSVAFWCNPISGHATLYWYQQILGQGPKLLIQFQNNGVVDDSQLPKDRFSAERLKGVDSTLKIQPAKLEDSAVYLCASSSNRGVRAYEQYFGPGTRLTVT.

The CDR3 sequence: CSVATVSYEQYF. CDR3 DNA: TGCAGCGTGGCGACAGTCTCCTACGAGCAGTACTTC. The chain combines TRBV29-1 with TRBJ2-7; TRBD1 is a possible D gene (5 bases). Trimming removed 6 bases from V and 0 bases from J, with 9 bases in between. The CDR3 length is 12 residues. CDR1 is SQVTM and CDR2 is ANQGSEA in the germline V gene.

The CDR3 DNA reads TGCGCCAGCAGTGACGATTACCGAGGGACCCATGAGCAGTTCTTC. This gives the protein CASSDDYRGTHEQFF. This sequence joins TRBV10-2 and TRBJ2-1; D might be TRBD1 or TRBD2, each matching 5 bases. This CDR3 is built from 15 residues. Trimming pared 3 bases from V and 8 bases from J, leaving 17 bases between. Germline CDR1 and CDR2: WSHSY and SAAADI.

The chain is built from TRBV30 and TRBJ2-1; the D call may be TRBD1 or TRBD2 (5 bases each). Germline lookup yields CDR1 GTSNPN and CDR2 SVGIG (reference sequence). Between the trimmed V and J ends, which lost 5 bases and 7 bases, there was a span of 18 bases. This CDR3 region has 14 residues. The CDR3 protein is CAWGGGDGGNEQFF. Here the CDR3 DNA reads TGTGCCTGGGGGGGTGGGGACGGCGGGAATGAGCAGTTCTTC.

The CDR3 region has the DNA TGTGCCAGCAGCGTAGACGCAGTGGCCTACGAGCAGTACTTC. Amino acids: CASSVDAVAYEQYF. V gene TRBV9 combines with J gene TRBJ2-7; D not resolved. This CDR3 has 14 residues. CDR1 and CDR2 (germline): SGDLS, YYNGEE. V lost 0 bases and J 2 bases, leaving 9 bases between the germline ends.

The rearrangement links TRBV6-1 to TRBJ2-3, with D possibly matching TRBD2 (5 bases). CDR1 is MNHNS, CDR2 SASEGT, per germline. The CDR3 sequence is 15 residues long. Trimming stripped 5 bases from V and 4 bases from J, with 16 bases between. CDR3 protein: CASSRGDDGADTQYF. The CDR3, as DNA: TGTGCCAGCAGTCGAGGAGACGACGGGGCAGATACGCAGTATTTT.

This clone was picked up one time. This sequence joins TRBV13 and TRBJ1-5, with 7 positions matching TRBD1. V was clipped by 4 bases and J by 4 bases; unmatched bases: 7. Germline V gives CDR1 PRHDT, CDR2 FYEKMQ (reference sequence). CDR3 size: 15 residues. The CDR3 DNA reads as TGTGCCAGCAGCTCAACAGGGGCCGGTAATCAGCCCCAGCATTTT. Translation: CASSSTGAGNQPQHF.

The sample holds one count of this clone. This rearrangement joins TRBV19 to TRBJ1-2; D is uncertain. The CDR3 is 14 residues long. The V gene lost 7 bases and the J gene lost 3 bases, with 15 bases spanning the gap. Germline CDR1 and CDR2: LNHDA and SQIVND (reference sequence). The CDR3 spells CASNPGDSYYGYTF. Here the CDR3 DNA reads TGTGCCAGTAACCCCGGGGATTCTTACTATGGCTACACCTTC.

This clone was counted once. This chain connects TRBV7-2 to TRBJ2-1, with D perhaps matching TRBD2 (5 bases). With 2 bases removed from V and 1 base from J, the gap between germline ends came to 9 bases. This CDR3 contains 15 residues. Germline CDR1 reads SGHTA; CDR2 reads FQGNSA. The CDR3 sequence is CASSLPGKSYNEQFF. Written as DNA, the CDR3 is TGTGCCAGCAGCTTACCGGGGAAGTCCTACAATGAGCAGTTCTTC.

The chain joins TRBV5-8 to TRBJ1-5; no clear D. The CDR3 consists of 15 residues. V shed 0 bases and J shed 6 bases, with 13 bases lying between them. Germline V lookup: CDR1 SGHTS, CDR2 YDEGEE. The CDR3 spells CASSLGAMDFQPQHF. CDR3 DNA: TGTGCCAGCAGCTTGGGGGCTATGGATTTTCAGCCCCAGCATTTT.

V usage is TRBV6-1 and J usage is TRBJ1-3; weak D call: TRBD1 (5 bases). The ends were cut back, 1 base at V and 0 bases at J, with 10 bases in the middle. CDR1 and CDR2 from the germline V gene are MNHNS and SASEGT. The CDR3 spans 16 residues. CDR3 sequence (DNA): TGTGCCAGCAGTGAAGGAGGTGGGGGCTCTGGAAACACCATATATTTT. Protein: CASSEGGGGSGNTIYF.

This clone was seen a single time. The CDR3 is CASRLRGLSTDTQYF. As DNA, the CDR3 is TGTGCCAGCAGATTGCGGGGGCTAAGCACAGATACGCAGTATTTT. The rearrangement joins TRBV6-5 to TRBJ2-3, with TRBD2 as a possible D gene (7 bases). Per the germline V gene, CDR1 is MNHEY and CDR2 is SVGAGI. Between the trimmed V and J ends, which lost 6 bases and 0 bases, there was a span of 13 bases. The CDR3 totals 15 residues.

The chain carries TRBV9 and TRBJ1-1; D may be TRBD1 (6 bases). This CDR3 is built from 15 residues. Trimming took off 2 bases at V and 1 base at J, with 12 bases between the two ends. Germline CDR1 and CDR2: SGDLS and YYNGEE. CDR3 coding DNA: TGTGCCAGCAGCGTTAACAGGGAAGCGAACACTGAAGCTTTCTTT. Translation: CASSVNREANTEAFF.

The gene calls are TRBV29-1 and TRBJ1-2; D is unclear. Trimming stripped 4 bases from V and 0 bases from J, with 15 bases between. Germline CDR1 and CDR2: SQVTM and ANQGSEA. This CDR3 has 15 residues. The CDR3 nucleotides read TGCAGCGTTGGGGCGGGAGCCTCAGCTAACTATGGCTACACCTTC. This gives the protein CSVGAGASANYGYTF.

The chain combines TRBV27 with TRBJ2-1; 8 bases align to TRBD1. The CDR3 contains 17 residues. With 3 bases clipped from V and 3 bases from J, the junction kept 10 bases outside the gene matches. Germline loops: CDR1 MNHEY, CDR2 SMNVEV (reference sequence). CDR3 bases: TGTGCCAGCAGTTTTAATAGAAGGACAGGGAACTACAATGAGCAGTTCTTC. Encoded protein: CASSFNRRTGNYNEQFF.

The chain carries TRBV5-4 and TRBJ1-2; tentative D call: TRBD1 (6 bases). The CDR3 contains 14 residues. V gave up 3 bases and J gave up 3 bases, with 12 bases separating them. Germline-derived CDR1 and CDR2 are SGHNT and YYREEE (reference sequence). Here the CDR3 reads CASSSHRVDYGYTF. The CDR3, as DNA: TGTGCCAGCAGCTCTCACAGGGTCGACTATGGCTACACCTTC.

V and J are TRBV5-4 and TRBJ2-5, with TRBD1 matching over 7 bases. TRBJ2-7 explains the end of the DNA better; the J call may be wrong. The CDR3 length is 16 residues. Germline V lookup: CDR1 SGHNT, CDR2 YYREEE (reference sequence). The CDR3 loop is CASSFAVGQSGYEQYF. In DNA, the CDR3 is TGTGCCAGCAGCTTTGCGGTGGGACAGTCAGGGTACGAGCAGTACTTC.

The CDR3 reads CASTPRTGTMNTEAFF. In DNA, the CDR3 is TGTGCCAGCACCCCCCGTACGGGAACGATGAACACTGAAGCTTTCTTT. V gene TRBV6-6 combines with J gene TRBJ1-1, with D unresolved. The germline V and J ends were trimmed by 7 bases and 0 bases, with 18 bases remaining between them. This CDR3 comprises 16 residues. Germline lookup yields CDR1 MNHNY and CDR2 SVGAGI (reference sequence).

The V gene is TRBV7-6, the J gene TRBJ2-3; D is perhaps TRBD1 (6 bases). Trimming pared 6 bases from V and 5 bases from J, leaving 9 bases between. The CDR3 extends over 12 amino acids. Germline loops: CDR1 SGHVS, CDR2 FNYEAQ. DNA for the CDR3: TGTGCCAGCAGTTCAGGGGTAGATACGCAGTATTTT. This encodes CASSSGVDTQYF.

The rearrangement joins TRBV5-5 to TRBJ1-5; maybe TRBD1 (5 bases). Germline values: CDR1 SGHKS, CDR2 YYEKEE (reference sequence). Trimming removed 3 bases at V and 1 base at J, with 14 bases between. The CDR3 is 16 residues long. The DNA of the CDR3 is TGTGCCAGCAGCTGGTTTTGGGGGGAGAGCAATCAGCCCCAGCATTTT. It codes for CASSWFWGESNQPQHF. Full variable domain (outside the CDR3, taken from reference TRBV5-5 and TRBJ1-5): DAGVTQSPTHLIKTRGQQVTLRCSPISGHKSVSWYQQVLGQGPQFIFQYYEKEERGRGNFPDRFSARQFPNYSSELNVNALLLGDSALYLCASSWFWGESNQPQHFGDGTRLSIL.